The source of this T cell receptor beta chain is a study of blood T cell repertoires in COVID-19. Background on the study: The samples span acute and convalescent COVID-19 from the United States, Italy and Spain.

The CDR3 has 16 residues. Trimming at V came to 1 base and at J to 4 bases, leaving 5 bases not matched to a gene. CDR1 SGHAT and CDR2 FQNNGV come from the germline V gene. Clones were read by immunoSEQ multiplex PCR, and TCRdb kept only the in-frame ones, dropping some. Here the sample spans 120,000 to 150,000 clones, around nine tenths being singletons. This receptor was taken from a woman aged 50 to 60 with active or convalescent COVID-19. The specimen was peripheral blood. The chain uses TRBV11-2 and TRBJ2-1; 9 bases match TRBD2. CDR3 sequence reads: CASSLVGSGSYNEQFF. CDR3 in DNA: TGTGCCAGCAGCTTAGTGGGTAGCGGGAGTTACAATGAGCAGTTCTTC.